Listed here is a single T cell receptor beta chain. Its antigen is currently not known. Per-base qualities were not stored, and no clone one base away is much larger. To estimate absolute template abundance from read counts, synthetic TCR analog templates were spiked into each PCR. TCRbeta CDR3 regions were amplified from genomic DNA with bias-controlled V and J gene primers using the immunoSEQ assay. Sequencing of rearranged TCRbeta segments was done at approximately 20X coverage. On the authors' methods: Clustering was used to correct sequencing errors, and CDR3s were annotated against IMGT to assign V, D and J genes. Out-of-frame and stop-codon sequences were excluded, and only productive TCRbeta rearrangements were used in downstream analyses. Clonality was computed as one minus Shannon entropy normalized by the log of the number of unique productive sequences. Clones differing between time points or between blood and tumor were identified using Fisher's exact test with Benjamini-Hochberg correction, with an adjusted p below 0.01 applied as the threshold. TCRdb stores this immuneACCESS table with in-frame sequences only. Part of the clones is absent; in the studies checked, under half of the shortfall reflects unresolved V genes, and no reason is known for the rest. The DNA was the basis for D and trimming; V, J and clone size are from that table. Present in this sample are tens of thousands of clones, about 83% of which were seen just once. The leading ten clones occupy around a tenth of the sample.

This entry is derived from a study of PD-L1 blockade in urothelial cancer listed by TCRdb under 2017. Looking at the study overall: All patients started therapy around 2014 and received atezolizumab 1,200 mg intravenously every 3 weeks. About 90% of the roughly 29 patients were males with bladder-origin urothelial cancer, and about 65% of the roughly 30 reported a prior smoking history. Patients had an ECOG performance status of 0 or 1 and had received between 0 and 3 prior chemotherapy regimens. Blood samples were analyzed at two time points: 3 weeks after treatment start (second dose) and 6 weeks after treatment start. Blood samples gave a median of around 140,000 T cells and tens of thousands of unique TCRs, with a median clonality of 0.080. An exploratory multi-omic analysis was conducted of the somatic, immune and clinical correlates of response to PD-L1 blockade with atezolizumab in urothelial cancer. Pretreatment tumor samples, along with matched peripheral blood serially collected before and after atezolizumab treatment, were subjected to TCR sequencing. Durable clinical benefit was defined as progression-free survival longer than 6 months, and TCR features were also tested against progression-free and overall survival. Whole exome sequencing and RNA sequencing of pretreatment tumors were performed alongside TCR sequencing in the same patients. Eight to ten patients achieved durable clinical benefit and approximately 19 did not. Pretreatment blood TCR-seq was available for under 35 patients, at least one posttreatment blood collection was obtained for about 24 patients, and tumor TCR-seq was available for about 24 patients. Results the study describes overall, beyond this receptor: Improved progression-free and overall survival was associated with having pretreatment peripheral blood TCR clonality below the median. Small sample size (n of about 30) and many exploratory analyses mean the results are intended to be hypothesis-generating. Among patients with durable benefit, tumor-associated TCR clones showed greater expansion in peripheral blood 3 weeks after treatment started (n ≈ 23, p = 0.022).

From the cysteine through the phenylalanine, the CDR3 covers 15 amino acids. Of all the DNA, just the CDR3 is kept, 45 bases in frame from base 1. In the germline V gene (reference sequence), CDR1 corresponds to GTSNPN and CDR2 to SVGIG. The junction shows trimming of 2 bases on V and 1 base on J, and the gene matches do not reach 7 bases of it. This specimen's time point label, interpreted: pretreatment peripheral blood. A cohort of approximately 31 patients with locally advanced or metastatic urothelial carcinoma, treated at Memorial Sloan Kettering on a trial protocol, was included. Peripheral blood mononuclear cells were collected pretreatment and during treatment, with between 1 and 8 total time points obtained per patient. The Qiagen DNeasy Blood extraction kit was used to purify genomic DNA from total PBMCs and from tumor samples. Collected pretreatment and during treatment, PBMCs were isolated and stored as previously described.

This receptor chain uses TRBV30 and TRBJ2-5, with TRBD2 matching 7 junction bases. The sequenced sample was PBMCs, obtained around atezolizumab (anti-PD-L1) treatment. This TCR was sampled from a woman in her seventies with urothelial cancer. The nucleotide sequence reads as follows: TGTGCCTGGAGTCGAGGCGGGGGTCCCCAAGAGACCCAGTACTTC. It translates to CAWSRGGGPQETQYF.